This T cell receptor beta chain stems from a study of T cell responses to AZD1222 COVID-19 vaccine. Germline trimming cut 7 bases from V and 4 bases from J; bases unmatched to any gene: 9. Germline CDR1 reads SQVTM; CDR2 reads ANQGSEA. The CDR3 length is 14 residues. Assay: immunoSEQ multiplex PCR; the TCRdb copy retains only in-frame clones and omits some. Here the sample spans roughly 160,000 clones, approximately 88% being singletons. This sequence was found in an adult who received the AZD1222 COVID-19 vaccine. The sample was peripheral blood, taken 28 days after the second AZD1222 dose. The chain uses TRBV29-1 and TRBJ2-5; 10 bases fit TRBD2. The CDR3 protein is CSGSPGLALETQYF. CDR3 DNA sequence: TGCAGCGGTAGTCCGGGACTAGCGCTAGAGACCCAGTACTTC.